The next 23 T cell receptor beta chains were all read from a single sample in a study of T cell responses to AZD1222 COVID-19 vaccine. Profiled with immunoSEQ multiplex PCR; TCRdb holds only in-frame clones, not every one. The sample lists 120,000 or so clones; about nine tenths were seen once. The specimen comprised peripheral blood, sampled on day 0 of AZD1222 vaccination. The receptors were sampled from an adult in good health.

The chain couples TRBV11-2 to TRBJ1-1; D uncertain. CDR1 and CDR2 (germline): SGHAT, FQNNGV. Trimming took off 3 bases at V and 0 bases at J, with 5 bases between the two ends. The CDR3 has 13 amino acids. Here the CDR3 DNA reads TGTGCCAGCAGCTTGCAATTGAACACTGAAGCTTTCTTT. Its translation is CASSLQLNTEAFF.

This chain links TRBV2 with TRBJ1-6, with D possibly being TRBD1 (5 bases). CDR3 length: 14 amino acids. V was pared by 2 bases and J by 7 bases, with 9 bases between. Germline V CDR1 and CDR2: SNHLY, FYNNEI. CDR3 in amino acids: CASSEWQGNSPLHF. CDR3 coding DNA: TGTGCCAGCAGTGAATGGCAGGGAAATTCACCCCTCCACTTT.

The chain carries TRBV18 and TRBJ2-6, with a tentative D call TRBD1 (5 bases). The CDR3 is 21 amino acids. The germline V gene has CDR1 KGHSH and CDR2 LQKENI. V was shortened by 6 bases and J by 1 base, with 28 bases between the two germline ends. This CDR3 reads CASSPSGQRVTLSSGANVLTF. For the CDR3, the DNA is TGTGCCAGCTCCCCTTCCGGACAACGAGTCACCCTCTCGTCTGGGGCCAACGTCCTGACTTTC. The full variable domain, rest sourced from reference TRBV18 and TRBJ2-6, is NAGVMQNPRHLVRRRGQEARLRCSPMKGHSHVYWYRQLPEEGLKFMVYLQKENIIDESGMPKERFSAEFPKEGPSILRIQQVVRGDSAAYFCASSPSGQRVTLSSGANVLTFGAGSRLTVL.

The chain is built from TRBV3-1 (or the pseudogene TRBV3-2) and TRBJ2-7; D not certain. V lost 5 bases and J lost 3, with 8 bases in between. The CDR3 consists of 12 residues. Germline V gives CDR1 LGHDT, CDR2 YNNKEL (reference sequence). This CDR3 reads CASSAGFYEQYF. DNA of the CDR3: TGTGCCAGCAGCGCCGGATTCTACGAGCAGTACTTC.

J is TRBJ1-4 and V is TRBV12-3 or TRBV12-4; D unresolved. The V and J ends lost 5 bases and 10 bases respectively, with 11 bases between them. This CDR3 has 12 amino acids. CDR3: CASSIVDGKLFF. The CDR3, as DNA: TGTGCCAGCAGTATAGTGGATGGAAAACTGTTTTTT.

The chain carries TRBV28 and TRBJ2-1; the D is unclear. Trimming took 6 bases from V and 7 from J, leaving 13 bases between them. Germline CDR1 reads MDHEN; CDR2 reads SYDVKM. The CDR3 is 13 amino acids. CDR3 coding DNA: TGTGCCAGCAGCCCGGGCAGAACGAATGAGCAGTTCTTC. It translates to CASSPGRTNEQFF.

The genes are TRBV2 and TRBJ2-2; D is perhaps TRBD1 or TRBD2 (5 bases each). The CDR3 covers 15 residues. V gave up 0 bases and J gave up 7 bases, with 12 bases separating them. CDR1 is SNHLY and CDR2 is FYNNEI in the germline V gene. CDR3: CASSEAGTRSGELFF. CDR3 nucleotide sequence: TGTGCCAGCAGTGAAGCCGGGACCAGGAGCGGGGAGCTGTTTTTT.

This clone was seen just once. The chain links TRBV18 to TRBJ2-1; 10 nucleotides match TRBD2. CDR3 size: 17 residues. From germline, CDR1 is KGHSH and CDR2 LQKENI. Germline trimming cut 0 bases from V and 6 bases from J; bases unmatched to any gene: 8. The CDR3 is CASSPPLALAGVNEQFF. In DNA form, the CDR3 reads TGTGCCAGCTCACCACCCCTAGCGCTAGCGGGAGTCAATGAGCAGTTCTTC. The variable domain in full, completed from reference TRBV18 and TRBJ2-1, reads NAGVMQNPRHLVRRRGQEARLRCSPMKGHSHVYWYRQLPEEGLKFMVYLQKENIIDESGMPKERFSAEFPKEGPSILRIQQVVRGDSAAYFCASSPPLALAGVNEQFFGPGTRLTVL.

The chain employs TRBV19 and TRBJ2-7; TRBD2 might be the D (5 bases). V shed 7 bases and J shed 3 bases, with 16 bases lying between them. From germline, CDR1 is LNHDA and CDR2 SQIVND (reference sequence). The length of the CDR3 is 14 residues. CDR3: CASKLSGRDYEQYF. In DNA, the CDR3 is TGTGCCAGTAAATTGTCGGGCCGGGACTACGAGCAGTACTTC.

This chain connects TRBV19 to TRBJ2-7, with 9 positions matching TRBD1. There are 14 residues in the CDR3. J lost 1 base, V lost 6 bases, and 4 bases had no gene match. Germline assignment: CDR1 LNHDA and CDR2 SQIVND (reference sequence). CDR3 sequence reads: CASSDRGSSYEQYF. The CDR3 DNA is TGTGCCAGTAGCGACAGGGGGTCATCCTACGAGCAGTACTTC.

The CDR3 region has the DNA TGTGCCAGCAGCTTAGTGCCCCAAGAGACCCAGTACTTC. Protein sequence: CASSLVPQETQYF. The chain links TRBV11-2 to TRBJ2-5; no reliable D call. Trimming cost V 1 base and J 1 base, with 4 bases left between them. CDR1 and CDR2 (germline): SGHAT, FQNNGV. This CDR3 spans 13 amino acids.

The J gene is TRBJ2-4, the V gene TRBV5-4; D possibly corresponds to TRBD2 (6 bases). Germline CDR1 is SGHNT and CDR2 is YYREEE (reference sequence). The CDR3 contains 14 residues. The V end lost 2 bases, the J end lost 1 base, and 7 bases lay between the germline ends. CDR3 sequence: CASSFSGAKNIQYF. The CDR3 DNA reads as TGTGCCAGCAGCTTCAGCGGGGCCAAAAACATTCAGTACTTC.

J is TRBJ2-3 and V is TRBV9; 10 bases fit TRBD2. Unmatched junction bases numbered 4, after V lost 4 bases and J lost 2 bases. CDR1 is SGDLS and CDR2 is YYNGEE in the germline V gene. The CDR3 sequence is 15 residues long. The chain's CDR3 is CASSTSGRATDTQYF. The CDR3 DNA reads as TGTGCCAGCAGCACAAGCGGGAGGGCCACAGATACGCAGTATTTT.

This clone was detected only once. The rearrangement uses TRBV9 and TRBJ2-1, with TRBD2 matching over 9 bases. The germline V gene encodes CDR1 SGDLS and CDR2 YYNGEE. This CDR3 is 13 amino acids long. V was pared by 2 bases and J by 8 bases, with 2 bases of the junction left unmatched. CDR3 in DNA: TGTGCCAGCAGCGTTTGGACTAGCGATGAGCAGTTCTTC. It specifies CASSVWTSDEQFF.

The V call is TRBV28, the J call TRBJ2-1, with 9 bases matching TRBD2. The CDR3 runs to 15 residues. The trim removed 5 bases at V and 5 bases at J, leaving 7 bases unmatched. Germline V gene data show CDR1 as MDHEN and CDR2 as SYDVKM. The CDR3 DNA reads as TGTGCCAGCAGTCCCCCGCGGGGGGGAAACAATGAGCAGTTCTTC. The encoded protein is CASSPPRGGNNEQFF. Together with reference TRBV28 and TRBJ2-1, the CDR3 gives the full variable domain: DVKVTQSSRYLVKRTGEKVFLECVQDMDHENMFWYRQDPGLGLRLIYFSYDVKMKEKGDIPEGYSVSREKKERFSLILESASTNQTSMYLCASSPPRGGNNEQFFGPGTRLTVL.

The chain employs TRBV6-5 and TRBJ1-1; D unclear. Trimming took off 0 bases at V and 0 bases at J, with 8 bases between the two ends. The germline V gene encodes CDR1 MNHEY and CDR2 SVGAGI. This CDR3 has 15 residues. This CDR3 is CASSYSTSLNTEAFF. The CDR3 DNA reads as TGTGCCAGCAGTTACTCGACCTCATTGAACACTGAAGCTTTCTTT.

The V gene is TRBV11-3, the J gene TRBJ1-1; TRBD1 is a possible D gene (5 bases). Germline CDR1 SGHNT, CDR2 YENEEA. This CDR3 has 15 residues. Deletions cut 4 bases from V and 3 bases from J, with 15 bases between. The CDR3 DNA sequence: TGTGCCAGCAGCTCCTCCCGGGACGTGGACACTGAAGCTTTCTTT. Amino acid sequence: CASSSSRDVDTEAFF.

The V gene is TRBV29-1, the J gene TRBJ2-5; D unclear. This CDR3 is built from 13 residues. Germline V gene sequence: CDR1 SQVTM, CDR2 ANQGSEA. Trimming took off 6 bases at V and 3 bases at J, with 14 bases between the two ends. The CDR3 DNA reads TGCAGCGTCGGTGCAGTTCTCAAAGAGACCCAGTACTTC. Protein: CSVGAVLKETQYF.

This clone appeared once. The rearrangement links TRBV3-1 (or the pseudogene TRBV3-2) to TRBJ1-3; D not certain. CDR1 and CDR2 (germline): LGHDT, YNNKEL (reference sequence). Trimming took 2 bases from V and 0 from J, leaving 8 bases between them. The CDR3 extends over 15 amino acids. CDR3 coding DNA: TGTGCCAGCAGCCAATCCCTGCCCTCTGGAAACACCATATATTTT. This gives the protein CASSQSLPSGNTIYF.

CDR3 sequence reads: CASSDQGGTDTQYF. The CDR3 nucleotides are TGCGCCAGCAGTGACCAGGGGGGCACAGATACGCAGTATTTT. The chain links TRBV10-1 to TRBJ2-3; 7 bases agree with TRBD1. Germline CDR1 WNHNN, CDR2 SYGVQD (reference sequence). The CDR3 is 14 amino acids. V shed 3 bases, J shed 1 base, and the junction held 1 base outside the gene matches.

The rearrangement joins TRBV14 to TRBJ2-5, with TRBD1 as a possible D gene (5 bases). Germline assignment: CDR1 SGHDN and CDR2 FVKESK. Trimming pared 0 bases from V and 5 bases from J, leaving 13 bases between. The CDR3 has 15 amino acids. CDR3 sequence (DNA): TGTGCCAGCAGCCAAGATCAGGCAGGGCTGGAGACCCAGTACTTC. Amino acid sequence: CASSQDQAGLETQYF. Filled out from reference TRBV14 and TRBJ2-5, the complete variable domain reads EAGVTQFPSHSVIEKGQTVTLRCDPISGHDNLYWYRRVMGKEIKFLLHFVKESKQDESGMPNNRFLAERTGGTYSTLKVQPAELEDSGVYFCASSQDQAGLETQYFGPGTRLLVL.

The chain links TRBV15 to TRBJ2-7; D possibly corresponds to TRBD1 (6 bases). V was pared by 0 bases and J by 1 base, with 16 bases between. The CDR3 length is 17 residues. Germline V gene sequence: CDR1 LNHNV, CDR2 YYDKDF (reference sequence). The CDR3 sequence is CATSRDPGALISYEQYF. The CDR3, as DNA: TGTGCCACCAGCAGAGATCCAGGGGCTTTAATATCCTACGAGCAGTACTTC.

CDR3 nucleotide sequence: TGTGCCAGCAGCTTAGATGGGGCTACCATATATTTT. It codes for CASSLDGATIYF. The rearrangement links TRBV11-2 to TRBJ1-3, with D maybe TRBD1 (5 bases). Trimming left V 0 bases short and J 10 bases short, with 7 bases between. This CDR3 region has 12 residues. CDR1 SGHAT and CDR2 FQNNGV come from the germline V gene.